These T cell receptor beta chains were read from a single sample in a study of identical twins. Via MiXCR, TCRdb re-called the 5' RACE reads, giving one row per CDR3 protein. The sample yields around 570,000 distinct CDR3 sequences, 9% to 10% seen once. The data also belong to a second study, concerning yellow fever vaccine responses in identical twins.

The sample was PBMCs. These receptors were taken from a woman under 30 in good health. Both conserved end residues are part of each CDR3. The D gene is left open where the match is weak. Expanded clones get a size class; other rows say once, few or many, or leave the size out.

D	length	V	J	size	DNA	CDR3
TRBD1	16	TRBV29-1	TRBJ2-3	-	TGCAGCGTTGTTTCTGGGGACAGGGGGCTTGCAGATACGCAGTATTTT	CSVVSGDRGLADTQYF
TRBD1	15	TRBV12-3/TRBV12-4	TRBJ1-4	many	TGTGCCAGCAGTTCACAACAGGGGGATGGCGAAAAACTGTTTTTT	CASSSQQGDGEKLFF
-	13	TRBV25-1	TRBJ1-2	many	TGTGCCAGCAGTGATCAGGGATCCTATGGCTACACCTTC	CASSDQGSYGYTF
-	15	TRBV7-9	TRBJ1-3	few	TGTGCCAGCAGCTTAGCTTCAGGACCCGAGAACACCATATATTTT	CASSLASGPENTIYF
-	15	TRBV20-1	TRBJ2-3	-	TGCAGTGCTAGCCTACAGGGTGGACTAGCAGATACGCAGTATTTT	CSASLQGGLADTQYF
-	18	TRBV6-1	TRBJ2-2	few	TGTGCCAGCAGTGAATCTTTGATGGTGGGGCCGAACACCGGGGAGCTGTTTTTT	CASSESLMVGPNTGELFF
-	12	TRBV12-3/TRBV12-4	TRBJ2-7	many	TGTGCCAGCAGTCTGGGATTCTACGAGCAGTACTTC	CASSLGFYEQYF
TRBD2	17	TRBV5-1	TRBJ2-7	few	TGCGCCAGCAGCTCAGGGACTAGCGGGAGACAATCCTACGAGCAGTACTTC	CASSSGTSGRQSYEQYF
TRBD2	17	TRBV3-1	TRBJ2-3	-	TGTGCCAGCAGCCAAGTTATATCCGGGACTAGTTTGGATACGCAGTATTTT	CASSQVISGTSLDTQYF
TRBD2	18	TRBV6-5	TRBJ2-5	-	TGTGCCAGCAGTTACTCGACTCTGCTAGCGGGAGTTCAAGAGACCCAGTACTTC	CASSYSTLLAGVQETQYF
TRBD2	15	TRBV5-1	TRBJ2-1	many	TGCGCCAGCAGCTACGGACTAGCGGGAGAGAATGAGCAGTTCTTC	CASSYGLAGENEQFF
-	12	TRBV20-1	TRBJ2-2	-	TGCAGTGCTAGGGGCGGGTCCGGGGAGCTGTTTTTT	CSARGGSGELFF
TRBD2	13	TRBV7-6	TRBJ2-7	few	TGTGCCAGCAGCTCCCTAGCGGGAGTCGAGCAGTACTTC	CASSSLAGVEQYF
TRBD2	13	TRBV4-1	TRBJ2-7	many	TGCGCCAGCAGCCCCTTGACTAGCGCCGAGCAGTACTTC	CASSPLTSAEQYF
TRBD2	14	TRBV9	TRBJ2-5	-	TGTGCCAGCAGCCCCCTAGCGGGACTGGAGACCCAGTACTTC	CASSPLAGLETQYF
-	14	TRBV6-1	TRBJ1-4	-	TGTGCCAGCAGTGGTAGGGCAACTAATGAAAAACTGTTTTTT	CASSGRATNEKLFF
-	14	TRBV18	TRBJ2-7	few	TGTGCCAGCTCGCCGGGACGGATCCCCTACGAGCAGTACTTC	CASSPGRIPYEQYF
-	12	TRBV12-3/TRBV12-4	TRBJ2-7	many	TGTGCCAGCAGTTTGAGTCTGCCCGAGCAGTACTTC	CASSLSLPEQYF
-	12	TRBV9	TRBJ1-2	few	TGTGCCAGCAGCGTAGATAGGGATGGCTACACCTTC	CASSVDRDGYTF
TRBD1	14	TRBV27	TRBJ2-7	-	TGTGCCAGCAGTCGGGGACAGACAATCTACGAGCAGTACTTC	CASSRGQTIYEQYF
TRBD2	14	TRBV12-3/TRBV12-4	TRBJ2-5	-	TGTGCCAGCAGTCTATGGACTAGCGGAGAGACCCAGTACTTC	CASSLWTSGETQYF
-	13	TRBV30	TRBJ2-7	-	TGTGCCTGGAGCCGCATAAGCTCCTACGAGCAGTACTTC	CAWSRISSYEQYF
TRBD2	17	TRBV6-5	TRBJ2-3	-	TGTGCCAGCAGTTTCCCGGACGGCGGGAGTCCCTCAAGTACGCAGTATTTT	CASSFPDGGSPSSTQYF
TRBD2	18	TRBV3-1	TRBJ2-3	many	TGTGCCAGCAGCCAAACCTCTGGGCAGCGGGGGGGCACAGATACGCAGTATTTT	CASSQTSGQRGGTDTQYF
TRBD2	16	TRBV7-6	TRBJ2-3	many	TGTGCCAGCAGCCCGGGACTAGCGGGGCCCACAGATACGCAGTATTTT	CASSPGLAGPTDTQYF
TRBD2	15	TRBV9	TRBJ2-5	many	TGTGCCAGCAGCGTCTCGACTAGCGGACAAGAGACCCAGTACTTC	CASSVSTSGQETQYF
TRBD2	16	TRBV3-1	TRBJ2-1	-	TGTGCCAGCAGCCAACCCACTAGCGGGGGGGCCAATGAGCAGTTCTTC	CASSQPTSGGANEQFF
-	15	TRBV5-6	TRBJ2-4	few	TGTGCCAGCAGCCACGACAGACTAGCCAAAAACATTCAGTACTTC	CASSHDRLAKNIQYF
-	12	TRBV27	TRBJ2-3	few	TGTGCCATCGGACATCGCACAGATACGCAGTATTTT	CAIGHRTDTQYF
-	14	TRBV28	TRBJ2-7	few	TGTGCCAGCAGTTTACCGGGGTCCTACTACGAGCAGTACTTC	CASSLPGSYYEQYF
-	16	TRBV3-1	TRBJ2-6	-	TGTGCCAGCAGGGCCCTCGGGGGTACTGGGGCCAACGTCCTGACTTTC	CASRALGGTGANVLTF
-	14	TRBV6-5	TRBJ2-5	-	TGTGCCAGCAGTTACGAGGGGCGGTGGGAGACCCAGTACTTC	CASSYEGRWETQYF
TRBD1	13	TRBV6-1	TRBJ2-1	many	TGTGCCAGCAGACGGGACAGAGACAATGAGCAGTTCTTC	CASRRDRDNEQFF
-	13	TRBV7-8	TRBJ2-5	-	TGTGCCAGCAGCTCCAGGGAAAGAGAGACCCAGTACTTC	CASSSRERETQYF
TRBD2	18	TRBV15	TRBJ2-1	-	TGTGCCACCAGCAGAGATGCGGGGGGACTAGCGGGGGGGCCTGAGCAGTTCTTC	CATSRDAGGLAGGPEQFF
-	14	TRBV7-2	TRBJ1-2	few	TGTGCCAGCAGCTTGTTGTGGACAGACTATGGCTACACCTTC	CASSLLWTDYGYTF
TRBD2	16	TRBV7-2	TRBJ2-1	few	TGTGCCAGCAGCTTAGAAAGCGGGAGAGCACAGGTTGAGCAGTTCTTC	CASSLESGRAQVEQFF
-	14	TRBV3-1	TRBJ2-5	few	TGTGCCAGCAGCCAATGGGAGGCCGGTGAGACCCAGTACTTC	CASSQWEAGETQYF
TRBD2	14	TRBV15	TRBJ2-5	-	TGTGCCACCAGGGTTAGCGGGGGACAAGAGACCCAGTACTTC	CATRVSGGQETQYF
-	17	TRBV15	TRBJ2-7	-	TGTGCCACCAGCAGAGATCCCACCGCTGGGAGCTTTTCAGAGCAGTACTTC	CATSRDPTAGSFSEQYF
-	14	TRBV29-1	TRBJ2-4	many	TGCAGCGTTGAAGATCAGCTAGCCAAAAACATTCAGTACTTC	CSVEDQLAKNIQYF
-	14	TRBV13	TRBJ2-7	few	TGTGCCAGCAGCTTAGAGTCAGGGACGAGCGAGCAGTACTTC	CASSLESGTSEQYF
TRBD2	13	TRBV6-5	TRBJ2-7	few	TGTGCCAGCAGTTTACTAGCGGGAGCCCGGTGGTACTTC	CASSLLAGARWYF
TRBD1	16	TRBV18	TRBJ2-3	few	TGTGCCAGCTCCCCAATACGACAGGGAGCCACAGATACGCAGTATTTT	CASSPIRQGATDTQYF
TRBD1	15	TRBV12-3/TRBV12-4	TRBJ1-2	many	TGTGCCAGCAGTCTACAGGGGGCCCGCGACTATGGCTACACCTTC	CASSLQGARDYGYTF
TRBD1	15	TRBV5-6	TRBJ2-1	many	TGTGCCAGCAGCCCCACAGGGGGCGTGAACAATGAGCAGTTCTTC	CASSPTGGVNNEQFF
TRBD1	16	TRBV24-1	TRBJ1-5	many	TGTGCCACCAGTGATGCGACAGGGGGCCCAAATCAGCCCCAGCATTTT	CATSDATGGPNQPQHF
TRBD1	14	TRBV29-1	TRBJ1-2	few	TGCAGCGTGGGACTTCAGGGGGGAACTGATGGCTACACCTTC	CSVGLQGGTDGYTF